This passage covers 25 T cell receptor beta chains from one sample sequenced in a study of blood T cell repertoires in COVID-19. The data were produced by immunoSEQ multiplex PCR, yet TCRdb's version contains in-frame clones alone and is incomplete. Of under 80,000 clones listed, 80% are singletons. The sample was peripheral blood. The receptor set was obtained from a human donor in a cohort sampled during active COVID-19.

CDR3 nucleotides: TGTGCCAGCAGCCTAAGCCTCAACACTGAAGCTTTCTTT. The encoded protein is CASSLSLNTEAFF. The rearrangement links TRBV5-5 to TRBJ1-1; D call uncertain. The germline V gene has CDR1 SGHKS and CDR2 YYEKEE (reference sequence). V lost 4 bases and J lost 2, with 9 bases in between. The CDR3 consists of 13 residues.

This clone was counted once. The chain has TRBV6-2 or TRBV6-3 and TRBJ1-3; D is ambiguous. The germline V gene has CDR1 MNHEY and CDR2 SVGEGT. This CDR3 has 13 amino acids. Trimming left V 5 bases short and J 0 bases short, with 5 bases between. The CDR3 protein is CASSTGSGNTIYF. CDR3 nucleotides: TGTGCCAGCAGTACGGGCTCTGGAAACACCATATATTTT.

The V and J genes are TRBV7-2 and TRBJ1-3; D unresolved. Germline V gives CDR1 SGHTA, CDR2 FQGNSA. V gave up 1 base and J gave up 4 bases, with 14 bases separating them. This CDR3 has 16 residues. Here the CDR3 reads CASSLGPGFLGNTIYF. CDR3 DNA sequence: TGTGCCAGCAGCTTAGGTCCCGGGTTCCTCGGAAACACCATATATTTT.

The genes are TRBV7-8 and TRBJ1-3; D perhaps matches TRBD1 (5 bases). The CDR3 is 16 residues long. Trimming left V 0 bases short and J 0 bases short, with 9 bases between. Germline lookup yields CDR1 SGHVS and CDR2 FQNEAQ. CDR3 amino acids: CASSLAGRFSGNTIYF. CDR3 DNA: TGTGCCAGCAGCTTAGCGGGGCGGTTCTCTGGAAACACCATATATTTT.

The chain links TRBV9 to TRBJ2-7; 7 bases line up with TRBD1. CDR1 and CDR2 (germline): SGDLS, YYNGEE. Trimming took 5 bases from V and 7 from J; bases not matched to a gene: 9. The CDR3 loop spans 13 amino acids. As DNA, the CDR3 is TGTGCCAGCAGTCGTCCGGGACAGCCTGAGCAGTACTTC. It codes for CASSRPGQPEQYF.

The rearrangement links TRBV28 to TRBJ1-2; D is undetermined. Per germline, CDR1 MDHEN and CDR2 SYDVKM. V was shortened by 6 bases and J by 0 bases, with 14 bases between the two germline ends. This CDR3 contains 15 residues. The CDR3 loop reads CASSSWSSTNYGYTF. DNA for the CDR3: TGTGCCAGCAGCAGTTGGTCCTCGACTAACTATGGCTACACCTTC.

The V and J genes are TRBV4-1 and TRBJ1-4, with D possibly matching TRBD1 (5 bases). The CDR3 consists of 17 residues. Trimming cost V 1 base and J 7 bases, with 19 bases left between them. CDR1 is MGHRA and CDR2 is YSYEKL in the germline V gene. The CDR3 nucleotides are TGCGCCAGCAGCCAAGGAACCTTCGGGGGAAGAAGTGAAAAACTGTTTTTT. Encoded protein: CASSQGTFGGRSEKLFF.

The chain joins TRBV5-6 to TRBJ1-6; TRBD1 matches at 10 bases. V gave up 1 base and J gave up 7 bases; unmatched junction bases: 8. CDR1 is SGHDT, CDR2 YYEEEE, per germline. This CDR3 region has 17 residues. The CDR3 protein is CASSLWTGGLLNSPLHF. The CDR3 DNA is TGTGCCAGCAGCTTGTGGACAGGGGGATTGTTGAATTCACCCCTCCACTTT.

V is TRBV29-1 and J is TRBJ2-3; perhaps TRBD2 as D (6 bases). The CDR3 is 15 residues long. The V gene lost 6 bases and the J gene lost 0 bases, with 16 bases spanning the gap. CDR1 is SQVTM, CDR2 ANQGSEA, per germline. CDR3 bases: TGCAGCGTCCCCCTTAGCGGAGGGAGCACAGATACGCAGTATTTT. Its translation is CSVPLSGGSTDTQYF.

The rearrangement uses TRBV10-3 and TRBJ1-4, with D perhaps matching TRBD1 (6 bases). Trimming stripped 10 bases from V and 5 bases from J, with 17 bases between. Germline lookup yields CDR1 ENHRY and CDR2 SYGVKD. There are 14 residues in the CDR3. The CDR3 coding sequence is TGTGCCACCGGCAGTGGGGGCTCGAATGAAAAACTGTTTTTT. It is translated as CATGSGGSNEKLFF.

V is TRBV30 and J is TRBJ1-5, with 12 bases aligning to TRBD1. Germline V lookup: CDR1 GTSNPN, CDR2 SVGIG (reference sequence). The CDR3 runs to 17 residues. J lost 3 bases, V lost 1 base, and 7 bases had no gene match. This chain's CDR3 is CAWSAGQGAAINQPQHF. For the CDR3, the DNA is TGTGCCTGGAGTGCGGGACAGGGGGCGGCCATCAATCAGCCCCAGCATTTT.

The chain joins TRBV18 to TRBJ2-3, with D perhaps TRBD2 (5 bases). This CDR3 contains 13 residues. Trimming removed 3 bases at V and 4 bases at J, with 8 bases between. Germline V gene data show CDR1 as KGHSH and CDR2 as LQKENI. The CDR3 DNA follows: TGTGCCAGCTCACCTGAGGGCCCAGATACGCAGTATTTT. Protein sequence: CASSPEGPDTQYF.

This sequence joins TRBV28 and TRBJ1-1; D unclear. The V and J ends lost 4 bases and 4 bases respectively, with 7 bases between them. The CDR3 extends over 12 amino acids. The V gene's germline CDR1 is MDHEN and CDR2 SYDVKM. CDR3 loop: CASSSSGTEAFF. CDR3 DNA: TGTGCCAGCAGTTCCAGTGGCACTGAAGCTTTCTTT. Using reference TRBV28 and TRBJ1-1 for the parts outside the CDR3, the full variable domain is DVKVTQSSRYLVKRTGEKVFLECVQDMDHENMFWYRQDPGLGLRLIYFSYDVKMKEKGDIPEGYSVSREKKERFSLILESASTNQTSMYLCASSSSGTEAFFGQGTRLTVV.

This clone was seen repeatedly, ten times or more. The CDR3 nucleotides read TGTGCCAGCAGCGTAGCCGGGAGCGGGAGGGCCTACGAGCAGTACTTC. It is translated as CASSVAGSGRAYEQYF. The V and J genes are TRBV9 and TRBJ2-7; 10 bases fit TRBD2. V shed 0 bases, J shed 2 bases, and the junction held 5 bases outside the gene matches. CDR3 length: 16 residues. CDR1 is SGDLS, CDR2 YYNGEE, per germline.

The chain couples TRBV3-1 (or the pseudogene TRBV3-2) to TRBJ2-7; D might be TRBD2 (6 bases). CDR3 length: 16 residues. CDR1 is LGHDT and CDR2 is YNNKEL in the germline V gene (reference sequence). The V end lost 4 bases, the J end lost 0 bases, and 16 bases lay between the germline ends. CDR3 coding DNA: TGTGCCAGCAGCCTCCATCTAGCGATCCGCTCCTACGAGCAGTACTTC. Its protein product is CASSLHLAIRSYEQYF.

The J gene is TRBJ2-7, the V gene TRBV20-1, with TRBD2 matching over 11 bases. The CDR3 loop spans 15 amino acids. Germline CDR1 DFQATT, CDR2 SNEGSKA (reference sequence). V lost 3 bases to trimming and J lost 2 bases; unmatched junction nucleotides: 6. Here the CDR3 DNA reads TGCAGTGCTAGTAGTCCTAGCGGGAGGACCTACGAGCAGTACTTC. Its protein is CSASSPSGRTYEQYF.

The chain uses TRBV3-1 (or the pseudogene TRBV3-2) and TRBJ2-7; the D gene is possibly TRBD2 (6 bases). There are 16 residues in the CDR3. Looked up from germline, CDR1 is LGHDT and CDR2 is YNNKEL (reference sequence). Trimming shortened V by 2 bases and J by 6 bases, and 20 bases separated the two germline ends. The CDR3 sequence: CASSQLRAGNLLEQYF. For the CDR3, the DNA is TGTGCCAGCAGCCAACTTCGCGCGGGAAACCTGCTCGAGCAGTACTTC.

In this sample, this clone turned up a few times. In DNA form, the CDR3 reads TGTGCCAGCTCACTCCCTACCATCCTCGAGCAGTACTTC. Amino acids: CASSLPTILEQYF. The V gene is TRBV18, the J gene TRBJ2-7; D ambiguous. CDR1 and CDR2 from the germline V gene are KGHSH and LQKENI. V was shortened by 4 bases and J by 6 bases, with 13 bases between the two germline ends. The CDR3 has 13 amino acids.

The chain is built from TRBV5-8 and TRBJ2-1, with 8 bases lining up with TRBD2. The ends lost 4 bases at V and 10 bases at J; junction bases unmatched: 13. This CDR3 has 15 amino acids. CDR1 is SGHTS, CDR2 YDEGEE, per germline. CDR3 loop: CASSGASGGLWEQFF. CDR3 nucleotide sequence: TGTGCCAGCAGCGGGGCCAGCGGGGGTCTGTGGGAGCAGTTCTTC.

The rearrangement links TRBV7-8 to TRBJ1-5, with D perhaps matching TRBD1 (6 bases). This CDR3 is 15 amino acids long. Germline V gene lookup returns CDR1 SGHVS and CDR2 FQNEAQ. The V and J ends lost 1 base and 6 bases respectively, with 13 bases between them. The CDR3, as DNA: TGTGCCAGCAGCTTAGAAGTGGGGGCAGGTCAGCCCCAGCATTTT. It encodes CASSLEVGAGQPQHF. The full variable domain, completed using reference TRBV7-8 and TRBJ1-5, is GAGVSQSPRYKVAKRGQDVALRCDPISGHVSLFWYQQALGQGPEFLTYFQNEAQLDKSGLPSDRFFAERPEGSVSTLKIQRTQQEDSAVYLCASSLEVGAGQPQHFGDGTRLSIL.

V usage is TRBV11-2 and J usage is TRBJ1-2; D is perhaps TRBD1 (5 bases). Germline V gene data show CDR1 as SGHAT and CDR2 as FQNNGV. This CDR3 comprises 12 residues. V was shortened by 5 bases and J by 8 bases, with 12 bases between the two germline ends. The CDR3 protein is CASSQSRAGYTF. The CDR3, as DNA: TGTGCCAGCAGCCAAAGCAGGGCCGGCTACACCTTC.

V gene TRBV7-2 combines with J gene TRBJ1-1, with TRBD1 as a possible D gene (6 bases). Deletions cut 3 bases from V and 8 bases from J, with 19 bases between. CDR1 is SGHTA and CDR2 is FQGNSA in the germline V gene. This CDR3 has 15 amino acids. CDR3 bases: TGTGCCAGCAGCTTGCCTCCGGGCACAGGGCTCGAAGCTTTCTTT. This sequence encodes CASSLPPGTGLEAFF.

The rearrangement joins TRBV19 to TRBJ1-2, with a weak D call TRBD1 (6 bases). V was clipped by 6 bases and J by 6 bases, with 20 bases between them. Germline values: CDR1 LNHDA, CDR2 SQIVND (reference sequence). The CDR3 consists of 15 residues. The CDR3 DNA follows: TGTGCCAGTAGCCCGGACAGCCAAAGAATGGATGGCTACACCTTC. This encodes CASSPDSQRMDGYTF. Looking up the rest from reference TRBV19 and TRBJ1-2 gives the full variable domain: DGGITQSPKYLFRKEGQNVTLSCEQNLNHDAMYWYRQDPGQGLRLIYYSQIVNDFQKGDIAEGYSVSREKKESFPLTVTSAQKNPTAFYLCASSPDSQRMDGYTFGSGTRLTVV.

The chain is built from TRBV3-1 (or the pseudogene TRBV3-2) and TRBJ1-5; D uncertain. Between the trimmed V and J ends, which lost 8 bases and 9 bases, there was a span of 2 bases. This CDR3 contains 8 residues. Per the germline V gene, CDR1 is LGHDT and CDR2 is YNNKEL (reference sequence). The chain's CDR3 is CASRPQHF. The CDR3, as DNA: TGTGCCAGCCGGCCCCAGCATTTT.

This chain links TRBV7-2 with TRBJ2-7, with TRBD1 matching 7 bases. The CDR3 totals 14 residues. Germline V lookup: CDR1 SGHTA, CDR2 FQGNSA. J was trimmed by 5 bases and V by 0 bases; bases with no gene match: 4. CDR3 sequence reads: CASSLAGGRDEQYF. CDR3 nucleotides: TGTGCCAGCAGCTTAGCAGGGGGCAGGGACGAGCAGTACTTC. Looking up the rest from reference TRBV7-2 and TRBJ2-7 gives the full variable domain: GAGVSQSPSNKVTEKGKDVELRCDPISGHTALYWYRQSLGQGLEFLIYFQGNSAPDKSGLPSDRFSAERTGGSVSTLTIQRTQQEDSAVYLCASSLAGGRDEQYFGPGTRLTVT.